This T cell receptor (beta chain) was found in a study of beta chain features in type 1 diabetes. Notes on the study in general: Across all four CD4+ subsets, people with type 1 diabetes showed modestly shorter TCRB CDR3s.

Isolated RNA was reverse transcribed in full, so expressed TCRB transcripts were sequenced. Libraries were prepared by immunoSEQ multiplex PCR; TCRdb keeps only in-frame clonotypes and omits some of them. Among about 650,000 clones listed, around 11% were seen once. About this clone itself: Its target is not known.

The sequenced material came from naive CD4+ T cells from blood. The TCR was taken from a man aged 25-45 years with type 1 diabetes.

CDR3 coding DNA: TGTGCCAGCTCACCACCGATGGGACTAGCGGGGGGCAGCACAGATACGCAGTATTTT. Amino acids: CASSPPMGLAGGSTDTQYF. This chain links TRBV18 with TRBJ2-3; the match to TRBD2 covers 15 bases. In germline, CDR1 is KGHSH, CDR2 LQKENI. The CDR3 sequence is 19 residues long. Losses at the gene ends were 0 bases for V and 0 bases for J; bases not matched to a gene: 4.